The rows below give T cell receptor beta chains drawn from one sample of a study of shared clonotypes between healthy human individuals. Profiling relied on immunoSEQ multiplex PCR, and the TCRdb table lists in-frame clones only, not all of them. Here the sample spans roughly 700,000 clones, over 65% being singletons. Sequenced material: memory CD4+ T cells sorted from blood. The receptor set was obtained from a young woman in good health. CDR3s include the opening cysteine and the closing phenylalanine or tryptophan. A D gene is named only where the DNA matches it firmly. Size is omitted from some rows. Given values are once, few, many or a class for expanded clones.

J gene | V gene | D gene | clone size | CDR3 protein | CDR3 DNA
TRBJ1-1 | TRBV6-5 | - | - | CASSSGRPNTEAFF | TGTGCCAGCAGTTCGGGACGGCCGAACACTGAAGCTTTCTTT
TRBJ1-1 | TRBV2 | - | - | CASKGEMNTEAFF | TGTGCCAGCAAGGGGGAGATGAACACTGAAGCTTTCTTT
TRBJ2-7 | TRBV10-3 | - | few | CAISGSGSDEQYF | TGTGCCATCAGTGGGTCCGGGAGCGACGAGCAGTACTTC
TRBJ1-1 | TRBV28 | - | - | CASSPLGGVGAFF | TGTGCCAGCAGTCCCTTAGGTGGGGTGGGAGCTTTCTTT
TRBJ2-6 | TRBV19 | - | - | CASSIDSGAGANVLTF | TGTGCCAGTAGTATAGACTCAGGGGCTGGGGCCAACGTCCTGACTTTC
TRBJ1-2 | TRBV5-1 | - | - | CASSSGGDTDLPGYTF | TGCGCCAGCAGCTCCGGGGGGGACACGGACCTACCTGGCTACACCTTC
TRBJ1-1 | TRBV29-1 | - | once | CSVAQGENTEAFF | TGCAGCGTGGCCCAGGGAGAGAACACTGAAGCTTTCTTT
TRBJ2-7 | TRBV30 | - | - | CALRASYEQYF | TGTGCCCTACGAGCCTCCTACGAGCAGTACTTC
TRBJ2-3 | TRBV27 | - | few | CASSPLKLAKGRTDTQYF | TGTGCCAGCAGTCCCCTCAAGTTAGCGAAAGGGAGGACAGATACGCAGTATTTT
TRBJ2-3 | TRBV27 | TRBD2 | - | CASSLFRSSGSFDTQYF | TGTGCCAGCAGTTTATTTAGGTCTAGCGGGAGCTTCGATACGCAGTATTTT
TRBJ2-1 | TRBV18 | TRBD2 | - | CASSPTGTSAPNEQFF | TGTGCCAGCTCACCCACCGGGACTAGCGCCCCCAATGAGCAGTTCTTC
TRBJ1-2 | TRBV5-8 | TRBD1 | - | CASSPDRGYGYTF | TGTGCCAGCAGTCCCGACAGGGGGTATGGCTACACCTTC
TRBJ2-7 | TRBV7-3 | TRBD2 | - | CASSLNPSGRAYSYEQYF | TGTGCCAGCAGCTTAAACCCTAGCGGGAGGGCCTATAGCTACGAGCAGTACTTC
TRBJ1-5 | TRBV18 | - | - | CASSPVGEQPQHF | TGTGCCAGCTCACCGGTTGGCGAACAGCCCCAGCATTTT
TRBJ2-1 | TRBV6-5 | TRBD1 | - | CASSYRGQKGTNEQFF | TGTGCCAGCAGTTATAGGGGACAGAAGGGAACAAATGAGCAGTTCTTC
TRBJ1-2 | TRBV20-1 | TRBD1 | - | CSAINRGGYTF | TGCAGTGCTATAAACAGGGGGGGCTACACCTTC
TRBJ2-1 | TRBV29-1 | - | - | CSVPDASSYNEQFF | TGCAGCGTGCCAGACGCGAGCTCCTACAATGAGCAGTTCTTC
TRBJ2-5 | TRBV7-6 | TRBD2 | - | CASSVGLAGKGEQYF | TGTGCCAGCAGCGTAGGCCTAGCGGGAAAGGGGGAGCAGTACTTC
TRBJ2-3 | TRBV4-1 | - | - | CASSQGRSAPGTDTQYF | TGCGCCAGCAGCCAAGGGCGAAGCGCCCCAGGTACAGATACGCAGTATTTT
TRBJ1-5 | TRBV5-1 | - | - | CASSPDTYSNQPQHF | TGCGCCAGCAGCCCAGACACGTATAGCAATCAGCCCCAGCATTTT
TRBJ1-5 | TRBV6-1 | - | few | CASSLRGDSNQPQHF | TGTGCCAGCAGTCTCAGGGGAGATAGCAATCAGCCCCAGCATTTT
TRBJ1-4 | TRBV4-1 | - | - | CASSPGWGGTNEKLFF | TGCGCCAGCAGCCCAGGTTGGGGAGGGACTAATGAAAAACTGTTTTTT
TRBJ2-7 | TRBV5-5 | TRBD1 | - | CASSPDAGQGSYRQYF | TGTGCCAGCAGCCCCGACGCGGGACAGGGGTCTTATAGGCAGTACTTC
TRBJ2-1 | TRBV9 | - | - | CASSVGQGNSYNEQFF | TGTGCCAGCAGCGTAGGGCAGGGGAATTCCTACAATGAGCAGTTCTTC
TRBJ2-7 | TRBV11-2 | - | once | CASSLDRDKFYEQYF | TGTGCCAGCAGCTTAGATCGTGACAAGTTCTACGAGCAGTACTTC
TRBJ1-1 | TRBV19 | - | few | CASSLYPTGWTEAFF | TGTGCCAGTAGCCTATACCCCACAGGTTGGACTGAAGCTTTCTTT
TRBJ2-6 | TRBV7-9 | TRBD1 | - | CASSALWTGSSGANVLTF | TGTGCCAGCAGCGCGCTCTGGACAGGGAGCTCTGGGGCCAACGTCCTGACTTTC
TRBJ2-5 | TRBV5-4 | - | - | CASSLGGMETQYF | TGTGCCAGCAGCTTGGGGGGCATGGAGACCCAGTACTTC
TRBJ1-5 | TRBV28 | - | - | CASLGGRQLYSNQPQHF | TGTGCCAGCTTGGGCGGGCGCCAATTATATAGCAATCAGCCCCAGCATTTT
TRBJ2-3 | TRBV7-3 | - | - | CASSPRGVRTDTQYF | TGTGCCAGCAGCCCCAGGGGGGTGCGCACAGATACGCAGTATTTT
TRBJ2-7 | TRBV28 | - | - | CASSPMFGARYF | TGTGCCAGCAGCCCTATGTTCGGGGCTCGGTACTTC
TRBJ1-1 | TRBV11-2 | - | few | CASSWRRENTEAFF | TGTGCCAGCAGCTGGAGACGGGAGAACACTGAAGCTTTCTTT
TRBJ2-1 | TRBV2 | - | - | CASCYIRGNEQFF | TGTGCCAGCTGTTATATCCGGGGCAATGAGCAGTTCTTC
TRBJ1-2 | TRBV28 | - | - | CASRQLYGYTF | TGTGCCAGCAGACAGCTCTATGGCTACACCTTC
TRBJ2-3 | TRBV5-1 | - | - | CASSFVSGSTDTQYF | TGCGCCAGCAGCTTTGTTAGCGGAAGCACAGATACGCAGTATTTT
TRBJ2-2 | TRBV27 | - | - | CASSWDWRDGTGELFF | TGTGCCAGCAGCTGGGACTGGAGGGATGGCACCGGGGAGCTGTTTTTT
TRBJ2-5 | TRBV6-1 | - | - | CASSEITGAGGQETQYF | TGTGCCAGCAGTGAAATCACAGGGGCGGGAGGCCAAGAGACCCAGTACTTC
TRBJ2-5 | TRBV5-4 | TRBD2 | - | CASSSSGSPLETQYF | TGTGCCAGCAGTTCAAGCGGGAGCCCCCTGGAGACCCAGTACTTC
TRBJ2-3 | TRBV5-1 | - | - | CASSLRGESSTDTQYF | TGCGCCAGCAGCTTGCGTGGCGAGTCTAGCACAGATACGCAGTATTTT
TRBJ2-1 | TRBV5-1 | - | once | CASSLDTYSYNEQFF | TGCGCCAGCAGCTTAGACACTTACTCCTACAATGAGCAGTTCTTC
TRBJ2-7 | TRBV18 | TRBD1 | - | CASSLTTGYEQYF | TGTGCCAGCTCACTTACGACAGGGTACGAGCAGTACTTC
TRBJ1-3 | TRBV7-9 | - | - | CAISRFSSGNTIYF | TGTGCCATCTCGCGTTTTAGCTCTGGAAACACCATATATTTT
TRBJ2-7 | TRBV4-1 | TRBD2 | once | CASSQDTGTSGRLRTYEQYF | TGCGCCAGCAGCCAAGATACGGGGACTAGCGGGAGATTGCGAACCTACGAGCAGTACTTC
TRBJ2-1 | TRBV21-1 | - | - | CASSSTGYNEQFF | TGTGCCAGCAGCTCGACAGGGTACAATGAGCAGTTCTTC
TRBJ2-5 | TRBV19 | - | once | CASSPPYVKTQYF | TGTGCCAGTAGTCCGCCCTACGTGAAGACCCAGTACTTC
TRBJ2-6 | TRBV19 | - | - | CASMRPSGANVLTF | TGTGCCAGCATGAGGCCTTCTGGGGCCAACGTCCTGACTTTC
TRBJ2-7 | TRBV5-5 | TRBD2 | once | CASSLAGRVYEQYF | TGTGCCAGCAGCTTGGCCGGGAGGGTGTACGAGCAGTACTTC
TRBJ2-2 | TRBV27 | TRBD2 | - | CASRRSGSARELFF | TGTGCCAGCAGAAGGAGCGGGAGTGCGAGGGAGCTGTTTTTT
TRBJ2-5 | TRBV5-4 | - | - | CASSLSQGRETQYF | TGTGCCAGCAGCTTGTCCCAGGGTCGGGAGACCCAGTACTTC
TRBJ2-3 | TRBV5-4 | TRBD2 | - | CATSPLGGSFADTQYF | TGTGCCACCTCCCCATTGGGCGGGAGCTTCGCAGATACGCAGTATTTT
TRBJ1-2 | TRBV27 | TRBD1 | - | CASSLSGGRGLYGYTF | TGTGCCAGCAGTTTATCCGGTGGCAGGGGGCTCTATGGCTACACCTTC
TRBJ1-3 | TRBV28 | - | - | CASRLGSSGNTIYF | TGTGCCAGCAGATTGGGAAGCTCTGGAAACACCATATATTTT
TRBJ1-1 | TRBV19 | - | - | CASSMSTEAFF | TGTGCCAGTAGTATGTCGACTGAAGCTTTCTTT
TRBJ1-5 | TRBV19 | TRBD1 | - | CASRKDRDSNQPQHF | TGTGCCAGTAGAAAGGACAGGGACTCCAATCAGCCCCAGCATTTT